Below, 18 T cell receptor beta chains from the same sample are listed, as sequenced in a study of T cell responses to AZD1222 COVID-19 vaccine. Clones were read by immunoSEQ multiplex PCR, and TCRdb kept only the in-frame ones, dropping some. The sample includes around 150,000 clones, about 80% seen only once; the top ten take about 4%. Sequencing used peripheral blood, obtained on day 0 of AZD1222 vaccination. The receptors here all came from an adult in good health.

This chain joins TRBV6-6 and TRBJ2-7; 8 bases align to TRBD1. This CDR3 region has 14 residues. Germline V gene data show CDR1 as MNHNY and CDR2 as SVGAGI (reference sequence). The junction had 8 bases not matched to a gene; V was cut back by 8 bases and J by 2 bases. This chain's CDR3 is CASCRTGRAYEQYF. In DNA form, the CDR3 reads TGTGCCAGCTGTCGGACAGGGCGGGCCTACGAGCAGTACTTC.

This chain connects TRBV29-1 to TRBJ2-3, with D tentatively TRBD1 or TRBD2 (6 bases each). V was cut by 7 bases and J by 2 bases, with 13 bases left in between. The CDR3 spans 13 residues. Germline V gives CDR1 SQVTM, CDR2 ANQGSEA. In nucleotides, the CDR3 is TGCAGCGCCCGGGGGCTCCTCACAGATACGCAGTATTTT. It specifies CSARGLLTDTQYF.

V usage is TRBV6-5 and J usage is TRBJ1-1; D may be TRBD1 (6 bases). With 0 bases removed from V and 5 bases from J, the gap between germline ends came to 13 bases. The CDR3 is made up of 15 amino acids. CDR1 is MNHEY, CDR2 SVGAGI, per germline. As DNA, the CDR3 is TGTGCCAGCAGTTACTCGAGAGGAGGGGGAACTGAAGCTTTCTTT. Encoded protein: CASSYSRGGGTEAFF.

This chain joins TRBV28 and TRBJ1-2, with a weak D call TRBD1 (5 bases). V was shortened by 3 bases and J by 4 bases, with 15 bases between the two germline ends. This CDR3 is 15 amino acids long. Per the germline V gene, CDR1 is MDHEN and CDR2 is SYDVKM. CDR3 in amino acids: CASSFRGKSRYGYTF. The CDR3 region has the DNA TGTGCCAGCAGTTTCCGGGGCAAATCCCGCTATGGCTACACCTTC.

This sequence joins TRBV5-1 and TRBJ1-1; 7 nucleotides agree with TRBD1. In germline, CDR1 is SGHRS, CDR2 YFSETQ. The CDR3 extends over 14 amino acids. Unmatched junction bases numbered 11, after V lost 4 bases and J lost 8 bases. CDR3 bases: TGCGCCAGCAGCACGGGGGACAGCAACAGGGAAGCTTTCTTT. This sequence encodes CASSTGDSNREAFF.

The chain links TRBV29-1 to TRBJ1-3; no clear D. This CDR3 has 14 residues. Germline CDR1 reads SQVTM; CDR2 reads ANQGSEA. V was clipped by 4 bases and J by 0 bases, with 10 bases between them. CDR3 coding DNA: TGCAGCGTTGGTTTCGCAGGCTCTGGAAACACCATATATTTT. Its translation is CSVGFAGSGNTIYF.

The V call is TRBV6-4, the J call TRBJ2-1; D perhaps matches TRBD1 (5 bases). CDR1 is MRHNA and CDR2 is SNTAGT in the germline V gene. V lost 4 bases and J lost 4, with 8 bases in between. There are 13 residues in the CDR3. This chain's CDR3 is CASSVDRYNEQFF. CDR3 coding DNA: TGTGCCAGCAGTGTCGACAGATACAATGAGCAGTTCTTC.

The J gene is TRBJ1-3, the V gene TRBV29-1; the D gene is possibly TRBD1 (6 bases). Germline V gene data show CDR1 as SQVTM and CDR2 as ANQGSEA. CDR3 length equals 14 residues. Trimming took 7 bases from V and 2 from J, leaving 15 bases between them. DNA of the CDR3: TGCAGCGCCCGAAGCGACAGGACTGGAAACACCATATATTTT. Its protein product is CSARSDRTGNTIYF.

V is TRBV28 and J is TRBJ1-3; no clear D. Per germline, CDR1 MDHEN and CDR2 SYDVKM. The length of the CDR3 is 12 residues. With 10 bases removed from V and 4 bases from J, the gap between germline ends came to 11 bases. The CDR3 spells CAIGPRGNTIYF. The CDR3 coding sequence is TGTGCCATCGGTCCTCGGGGAAACACCATATATTTT.

The chain recombines TRBV7-9 with TRBJ2-7; 9 nucleotides align to TRBD1. Germline trimming cut 4 bases from V and 2 bases from J; bases unmatched to any gene: 6. The CDR3 is made up of 15 amino acids. Germline V gene lookup returns CDR1 SEHNR and CDR2 FQNEAQ (reference sequence). The CDR3 DNA reads TGTGCCAGCAGCTCGACGGACAGGGGAACCTACGAGCAGTACTTC. Its translation is CASSSTDRGTYEQYF.

The chain has TRBV6-5 and TRBJ1-1; D gene ambiguous. Trimming cost V 0 bases and J 1 base, with 9 bases left between them. Germline V gene sequence: CDR1 MNHEY, CDR2 SVGAGI. The CDR3 covers 15 residues. The CDR3 sequence is CASSYSGGSNTEAFF. The CDR3 DNA is TGTGCCAGCAGTTACTCCGGCGGCTCGAACACTGAAGCTTTCTTT.

This sequence joins TRBV5-1 and TRBJ1-5; TRBD1 is a possible D gene (6 bases). The CDR3 length is 15 residues. CDR1 is SGHRS and CDR2 is YFSETQ in the germline V gene. The V and J ends lost 0 bases and 7 bases respectively, with 14 bases between them. The CDR3 region has the DNA TGCGCCAGCAGCTTGGGAGGGGGGGCTAAGCAGCCCCAGCATTTT. It encodes CASSLGGGAKQPQHF.

The rearrangement uses TRBV6-1 and TRBJ2-1, with 10 bases aligning to TRBD2. The germline V gene has CDR1 MNHNS and CDR2 SASEGT. The V and J ends lost 0 bases and 0 bases, in that order; junction bases with no gene match: 11. The CDR3 extends over 20 amino acids. The CDR3 nucleotides are TGTGCCAGCAGTGAAGCGGGAGGACTAGCGGACCTCAGCTCCTACAATGAGCAGTTCTTC. It yields the protein CASSEAGGLADLSSYNEQFF.

The chain employs TRBV7-2 and TRBJ1-2; D uncertain. This CDR3 spans 12 amino acids. V was trimmed by 2 bases and J by 5 bases, leaving 6 bases between them. Germline V CDR1 and CDR2: SGHTA, FQGNSA. CDR3 residues: CASSLTVYGYTF. Here the CDR3 DNA reads TGTGCCAGCAGCTTAACAGTTTATGGCTACACCTTC.

V and J are TRBV28 and TRBJ2-3; a weak D match, TRBD1 (6 bases). The CDR3 is 15 residues long. CDR1 is MDHEN, CDR2 SYDVKM, per germline. The V end was cut by 3 bases, the J end by 5 bases, with 15 bases between. CDR3 amino acids: CASSLEQGRVDTQYF. The CDR3 nucleotides read TGTGCCAGCAGTTTGGAACAGGGAAGGGTAGATACGCAGTATTTT.

V usage is TRBV5-1 and J usage is TRBJ2-3, with 8 positions matching TRBD1. CDR1 is SGHRS, CDR2 YFSETQ, per germline. The J segment lost 2 bases and the V segment lost 7 bases, leaving 6 bases of the junction unmatched. CDR3 length equals 14 residues. The chain's CDR3 is CASSEGQVTDTQYF. The CDR3 nucleotides are TGCGCCAGCTCAGAGGGACAGGTCACAGATACGCAGTATTTT.

The chain has TRBV5-6 and TRBJ1-6, with D possibly matching TRBD1 (5 bases). V lost 3 bases and J lost 7, with 26 bases in between. The V gene's germline CDR1 is SGHDT and CDR2 YYEEEE. There are 19 residues in the CDR3. The CDR3, as DNA: TGTGCCAGCAGCTATAATATACCGGGACCCCCCACCATCAATTCACCCCTCCACTTT. Amino acids: CASSYNIPGPPTINSPLHF.

This clone appeared a few times. The CDR3 nucleotides are TGTGCCAGCAGCCAACAAGGTGGGGGTGTGGGCAATCAGCCCCAGCATTTT. Translation: CASSQQGGGVGNQPQHF. V and J are TRBV3-1 (or the pseudogene TRBV3-2) and TRBJ1-5; D is perhaps TRBD1 (5 bases). The CDR3 loop spans 17 amino acids. Looked up from germline, CDR1 is LGHDT and CDR2 is YNNKEL (reference sequence). Trimming removed 2 bases from V and 2 bases from J, with 16 bases in between.